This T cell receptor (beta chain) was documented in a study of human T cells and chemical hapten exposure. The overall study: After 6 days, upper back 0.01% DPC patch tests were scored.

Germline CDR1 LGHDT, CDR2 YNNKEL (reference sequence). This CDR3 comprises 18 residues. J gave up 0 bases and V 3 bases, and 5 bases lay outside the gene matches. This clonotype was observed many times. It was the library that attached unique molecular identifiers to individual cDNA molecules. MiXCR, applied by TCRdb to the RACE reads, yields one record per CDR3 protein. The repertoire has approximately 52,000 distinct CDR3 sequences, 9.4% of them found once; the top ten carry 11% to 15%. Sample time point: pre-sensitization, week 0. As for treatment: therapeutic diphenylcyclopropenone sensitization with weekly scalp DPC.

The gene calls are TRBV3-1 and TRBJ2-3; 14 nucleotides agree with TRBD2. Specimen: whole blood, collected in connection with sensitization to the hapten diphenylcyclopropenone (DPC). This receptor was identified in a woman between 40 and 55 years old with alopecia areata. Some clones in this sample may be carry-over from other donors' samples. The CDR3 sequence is CASSQGLAGETSTDTQYF. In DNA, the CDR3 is TGTGCCAGCAGCCAGGGACTAGCGGGGGAGACTAGCACAGATACGCAGTATTTT.